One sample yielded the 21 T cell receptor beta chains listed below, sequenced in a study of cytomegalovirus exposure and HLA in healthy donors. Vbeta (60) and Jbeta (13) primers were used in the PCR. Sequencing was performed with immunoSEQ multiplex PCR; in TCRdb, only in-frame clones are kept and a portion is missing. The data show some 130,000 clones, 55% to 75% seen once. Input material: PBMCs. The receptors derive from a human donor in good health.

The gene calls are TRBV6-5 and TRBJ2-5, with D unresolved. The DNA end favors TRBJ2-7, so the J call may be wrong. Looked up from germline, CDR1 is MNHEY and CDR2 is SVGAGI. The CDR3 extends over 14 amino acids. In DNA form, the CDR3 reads TGTGCCAGCAGTCCCCTTTTAGCATCCACCGAGCAGTACTTC. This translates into CASSPLLASTEQYF.

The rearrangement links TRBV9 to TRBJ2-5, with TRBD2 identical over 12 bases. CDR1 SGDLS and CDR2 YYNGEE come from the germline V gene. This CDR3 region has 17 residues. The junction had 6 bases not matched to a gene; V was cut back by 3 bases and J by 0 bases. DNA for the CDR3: TGTGCCAGCAGCGGCGGACTAGCGGGGCCGTACCAAGAGACCCAGTACTTC. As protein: CASSGGLAGPYQETQYF. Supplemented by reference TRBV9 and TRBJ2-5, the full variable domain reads DSGVTQTPKHLITATGQRVTLRCSPRSGDLSVYWYQQSLDQGLQFLIQYYNGEERAKGNILERFSAQQFPDLHSELNLSSLELGDSALYFCASSGGLAGPYQETQYFGPGTRLLVL.

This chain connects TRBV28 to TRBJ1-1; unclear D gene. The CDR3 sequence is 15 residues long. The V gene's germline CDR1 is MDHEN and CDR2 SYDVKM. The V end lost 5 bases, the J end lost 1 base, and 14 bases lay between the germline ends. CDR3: CASSTRKTRNTEAFF. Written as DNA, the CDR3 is TGTGCCAGCAGTACGAGAAAGACACGGAACACTGAAGCTTTCTTT.

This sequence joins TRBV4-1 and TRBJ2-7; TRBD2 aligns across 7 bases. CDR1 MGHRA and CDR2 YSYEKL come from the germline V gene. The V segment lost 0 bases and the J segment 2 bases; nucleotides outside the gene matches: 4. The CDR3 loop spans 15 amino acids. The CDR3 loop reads CASSQEAGLAYEQYF. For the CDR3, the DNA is TGCGCCAGCAGCCAAGAGGCCGGACTAGCCTACGAGCAGTACTTC.

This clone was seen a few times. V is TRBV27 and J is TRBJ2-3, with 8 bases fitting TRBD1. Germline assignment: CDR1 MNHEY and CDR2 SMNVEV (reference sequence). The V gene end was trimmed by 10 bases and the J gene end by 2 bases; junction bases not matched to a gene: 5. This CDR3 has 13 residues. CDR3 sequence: CATGGWPTDTQYF. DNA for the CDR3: TGTGCCACAGGGGGCTGGCCCACAGATACGCAGTATTTT.

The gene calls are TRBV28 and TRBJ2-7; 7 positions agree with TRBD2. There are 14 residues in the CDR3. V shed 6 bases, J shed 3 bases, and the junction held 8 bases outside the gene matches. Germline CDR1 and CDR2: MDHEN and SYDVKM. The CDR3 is CASSPLAGSYEQYF. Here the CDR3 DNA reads TGTGCCAGCAGCCCATTAGCGGGCAGCTACGAGCAGTACTTC. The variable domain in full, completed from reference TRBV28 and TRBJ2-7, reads DVKVTQSSRYLVKRTGEKVFLECVQDMDHENMFWYRQDPGLGLRLIYFSYDVKMKEKGDIPEGYSVSREKKERFSLILESASTNQTSMYLCASSPLAGSYEQYFGPGTRLTVT.

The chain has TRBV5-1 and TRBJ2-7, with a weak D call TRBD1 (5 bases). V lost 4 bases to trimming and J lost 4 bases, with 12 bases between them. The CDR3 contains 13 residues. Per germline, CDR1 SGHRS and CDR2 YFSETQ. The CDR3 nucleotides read TGCGCCAGCAGCCCGAACAGGCAATACGAGCAGTACTTC. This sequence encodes CASSPNRQYEQYF. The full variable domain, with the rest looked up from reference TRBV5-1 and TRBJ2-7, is KAGVTQTPRYLIKTRGQQVTLSCSPISGHRSVSWYQQTPGQGLQFLFEYFSETQRNKGNFPGRFSGRQFSNSRSEMNVSTLELGDSALYLCASSPNRQYEQYFGPGTRLTVT.

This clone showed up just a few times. The CDR3 here is CASSRTGVGTEAFF. The CDR3 DNA reads TGTGCCAGCAGCCGGACAGGGGTGGGGACTGAAGCTTTCTTT. The genes are TRBV6-1 and TRBJ1-1, with TRBD1 matching 9 bases. V lost 6 bases and J lost 5; bases outside the gene matches: 7. The V gene's germline CDR1 is MNHNS and CDR2 SASEGT. The CDR3 runs to 14 residues.

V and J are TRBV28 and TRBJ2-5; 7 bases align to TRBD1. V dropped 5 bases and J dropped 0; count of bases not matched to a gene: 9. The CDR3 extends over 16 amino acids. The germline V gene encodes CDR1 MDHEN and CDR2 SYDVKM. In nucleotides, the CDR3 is TGTGCCAGCAGTCCCGCGACAGGGCTATACCAAGAGACCCAGTACTTC. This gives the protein CASSPATGLYQETQYF.

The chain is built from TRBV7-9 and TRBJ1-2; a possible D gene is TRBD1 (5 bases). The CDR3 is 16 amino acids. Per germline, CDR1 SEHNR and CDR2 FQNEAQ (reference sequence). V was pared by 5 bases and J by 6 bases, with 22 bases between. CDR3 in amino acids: CASSLRQTSLLDGYTF. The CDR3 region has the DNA TGTGCCAGCAGCCTACGACAGACGTCACTATTGGATGGCTACACCTTC. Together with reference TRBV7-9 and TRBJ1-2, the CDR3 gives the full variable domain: DTGVSQNPRHKITKRGQNVTFRCDPISEHNRLYWYRQTLGQGPEFLTYFQNEAQLEKSRLLSDRFSAERPKGSFSTLEIQRTEQGDSAMYLCASSLRQTSLLDGYTFGSGTRLTVV.

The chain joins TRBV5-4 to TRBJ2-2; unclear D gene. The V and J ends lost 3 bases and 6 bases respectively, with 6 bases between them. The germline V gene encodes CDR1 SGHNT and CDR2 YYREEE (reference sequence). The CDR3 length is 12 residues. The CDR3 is CASSSRPGELFF. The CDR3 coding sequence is TGTGCCAGCAGCTCTAGACCCGGGGAGCTGTTTTTT.

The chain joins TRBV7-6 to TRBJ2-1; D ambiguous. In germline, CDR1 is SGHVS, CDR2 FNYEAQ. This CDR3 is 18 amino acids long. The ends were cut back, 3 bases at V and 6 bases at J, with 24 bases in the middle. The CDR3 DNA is TGTGCCAGCAGCTTGACCCAAGGTGGCAGGCGACGTACCAATGAGCAGTTCTTC. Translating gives CASSLTQGGRRRTNEQFF.

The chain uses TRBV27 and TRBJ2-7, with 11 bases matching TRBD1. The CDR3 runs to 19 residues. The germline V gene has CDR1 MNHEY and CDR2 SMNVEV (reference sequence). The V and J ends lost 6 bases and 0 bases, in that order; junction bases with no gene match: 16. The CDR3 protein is CASSARVRWTGGLSYEQYF. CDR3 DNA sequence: TGTGCCAGCAGCGCCCGCGTTCGGTGGACAGGGGGCCTCTCCTACGAGCAGTACTTC.

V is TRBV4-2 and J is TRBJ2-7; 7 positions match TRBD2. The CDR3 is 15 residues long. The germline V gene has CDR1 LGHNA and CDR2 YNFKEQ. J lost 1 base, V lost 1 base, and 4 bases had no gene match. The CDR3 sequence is CASSQALASSYEQYF. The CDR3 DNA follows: TGTGCCAGCAGCCAAGCACTAGCGAGTTCCTACGAGCAGTACTTC.

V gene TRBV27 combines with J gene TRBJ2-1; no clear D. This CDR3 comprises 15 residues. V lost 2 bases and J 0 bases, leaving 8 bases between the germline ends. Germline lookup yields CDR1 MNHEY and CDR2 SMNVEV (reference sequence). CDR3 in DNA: TGTGCCAGCAGTTTAACCAGGTCCTCCTACAATGAGCAGTTCTTC. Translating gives CASSLTRSSYNEQFF.

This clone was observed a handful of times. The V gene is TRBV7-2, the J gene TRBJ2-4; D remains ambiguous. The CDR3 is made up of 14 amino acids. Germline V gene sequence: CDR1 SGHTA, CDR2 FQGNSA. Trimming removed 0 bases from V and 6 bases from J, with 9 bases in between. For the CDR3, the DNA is TGTGCCAGCAGCTTAGCTGACTCTGGAAACATTCAGTACTTC. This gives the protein CASSLADSGNIQYF.

This CDR3 is CASGSTQGGIMNTEAFF. For the CDR3, the DNA is TGTGCTAGTGGTTCCACACAGGGTGGGATTATGAACACTGAAGCTTTCTTT. The rearrangement joins TRBV12-5 to TRBJ1-1; TRBD1 is a possible D gene (6 bases). Per germline, CDR1 LGHNT and CDR2 FRNRAP. Trimming took off 4 bases at V and 0 bases at J, with 18 bases between the two ends. The CDR3 is 17 residues long.

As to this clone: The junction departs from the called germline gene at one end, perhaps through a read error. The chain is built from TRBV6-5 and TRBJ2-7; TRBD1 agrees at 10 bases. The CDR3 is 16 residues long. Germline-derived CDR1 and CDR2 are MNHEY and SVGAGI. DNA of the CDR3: TGTGCCAGCATTTACCGGGACAGGGGCCGAAGGCGCGAGCAGTACTTC. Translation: CASIYRDRGRRREQYF.

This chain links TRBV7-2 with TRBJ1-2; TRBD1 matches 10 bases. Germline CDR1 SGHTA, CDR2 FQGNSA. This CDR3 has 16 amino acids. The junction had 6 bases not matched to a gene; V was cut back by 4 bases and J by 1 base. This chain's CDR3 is CASSSRGQGYNYGYTF. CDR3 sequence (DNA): TGTGCCAGCAGCTCGAGGGGACAGGGGTATAACTATGGCTACACCTTC.

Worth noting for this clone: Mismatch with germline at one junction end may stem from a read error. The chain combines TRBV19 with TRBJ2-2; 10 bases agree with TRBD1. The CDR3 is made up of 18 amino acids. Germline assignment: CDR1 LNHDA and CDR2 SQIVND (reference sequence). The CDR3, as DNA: TGTGCCAGTAGTCTAGAGGCGCGCGGGACAGGGGTAGCCGGGGAGCTGTTTTTT. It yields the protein CASSLEARGTGVAGELFF.

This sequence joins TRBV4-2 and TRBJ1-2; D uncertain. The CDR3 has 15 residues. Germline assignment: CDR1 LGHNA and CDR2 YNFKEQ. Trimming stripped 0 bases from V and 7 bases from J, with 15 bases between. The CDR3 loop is CASSQDLGQYVGYTF. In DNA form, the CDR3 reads TGTGCCAGCAGCCAAGATCTTGGCCAGTACGTTGGCTACACCTTC.